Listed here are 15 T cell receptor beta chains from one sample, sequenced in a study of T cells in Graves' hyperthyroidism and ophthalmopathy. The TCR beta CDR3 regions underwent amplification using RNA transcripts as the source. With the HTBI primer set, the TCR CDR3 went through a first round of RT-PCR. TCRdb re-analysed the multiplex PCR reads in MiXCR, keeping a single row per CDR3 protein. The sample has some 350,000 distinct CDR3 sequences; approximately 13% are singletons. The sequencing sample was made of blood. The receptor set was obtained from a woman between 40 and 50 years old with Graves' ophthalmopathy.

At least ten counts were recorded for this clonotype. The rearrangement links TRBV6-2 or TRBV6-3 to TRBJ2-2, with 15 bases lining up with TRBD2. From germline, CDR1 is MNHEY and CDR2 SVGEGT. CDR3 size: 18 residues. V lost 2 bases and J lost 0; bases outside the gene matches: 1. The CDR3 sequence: CASSYGTSGGTNTGELFF. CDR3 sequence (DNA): TGTGCCAGCAGTTACGGGACTAGCGGGGGGACGAACACCGGGGAGCTGTTTTTT.

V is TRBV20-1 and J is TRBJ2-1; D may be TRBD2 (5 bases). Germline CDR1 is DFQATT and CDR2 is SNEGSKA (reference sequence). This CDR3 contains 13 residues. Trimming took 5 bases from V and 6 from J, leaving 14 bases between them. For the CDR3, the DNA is TGCAGTGCTGGGATTGGACTGATCAATGAGCAGTTCTTC. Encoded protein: CSAGIGLINEQFF.

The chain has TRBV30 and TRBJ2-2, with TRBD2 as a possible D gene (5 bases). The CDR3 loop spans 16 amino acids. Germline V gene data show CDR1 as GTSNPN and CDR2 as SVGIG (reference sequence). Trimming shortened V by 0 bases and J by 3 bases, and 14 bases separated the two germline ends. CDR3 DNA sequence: TGTGCCTGGAGTGTAAAGCTAGGACTTCACACCGGGGAGCTGTTTTTT. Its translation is CAWSVKLGLHTGELFF.

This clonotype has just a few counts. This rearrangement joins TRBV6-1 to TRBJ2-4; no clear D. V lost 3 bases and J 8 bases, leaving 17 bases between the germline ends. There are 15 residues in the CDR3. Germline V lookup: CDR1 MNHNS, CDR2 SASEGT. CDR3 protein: CASSEVRPRKDIQYF. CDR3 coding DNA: TGTGCCAGCAGTGAGGTGCGGCCGAGGAAAGACATTCAGTACTTC.

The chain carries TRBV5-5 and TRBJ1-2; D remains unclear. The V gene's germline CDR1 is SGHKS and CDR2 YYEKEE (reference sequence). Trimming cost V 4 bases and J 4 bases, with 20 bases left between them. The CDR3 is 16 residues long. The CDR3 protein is CASSTDLGGQIYGYTF. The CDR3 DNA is TGTGCCAGCAGCACCGACCTTGGCGGGCAGATCTATGGCTACACCTTC.

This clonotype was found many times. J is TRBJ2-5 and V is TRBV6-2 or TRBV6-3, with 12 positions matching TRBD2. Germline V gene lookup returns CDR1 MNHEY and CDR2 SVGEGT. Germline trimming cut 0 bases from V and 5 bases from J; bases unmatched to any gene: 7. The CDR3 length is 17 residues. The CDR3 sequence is CASSYSFLAGGPETQYF. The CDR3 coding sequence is TGTGCCAGCAGTTACTCTTTCCTAGCGGGAGGGCCGGAGACCCAGTACTTC.

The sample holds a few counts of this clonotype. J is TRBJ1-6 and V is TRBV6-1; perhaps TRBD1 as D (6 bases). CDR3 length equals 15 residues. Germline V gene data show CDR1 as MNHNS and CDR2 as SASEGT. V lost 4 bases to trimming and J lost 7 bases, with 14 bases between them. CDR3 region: CASSALDSSNSPLHF. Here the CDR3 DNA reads TGTGCCAGCAGTGCCCTGGACAGCTCGAATTCACCCCTCCACTTT.

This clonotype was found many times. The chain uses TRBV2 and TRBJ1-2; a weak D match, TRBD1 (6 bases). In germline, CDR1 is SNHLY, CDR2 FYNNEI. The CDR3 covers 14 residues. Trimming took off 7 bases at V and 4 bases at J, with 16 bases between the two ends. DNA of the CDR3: TGTGCCAGCACCACTCAAGGGGGGCGCTATGGCTACACCTTC. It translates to CASTTQGGRYGYTF.

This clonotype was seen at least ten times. In nucleotides, the CDR3 is TGTGCCAGCAGCTCCGGACTATACAATGAGCAGTTCTTC. It is translated as CASSSGLYNEQFF. The V and J genes are TRBV11-2 and TRBJ2-1; perhaps TRBD2 as D (6 bases). The V end lost 4 bases, the J end lost 4 bases, and 8 bases lay between the germline ends. This CDR3 is 13 amino acids long. Germline V lookup: CDR1 SGHAT, CDR2 FQNNGV.

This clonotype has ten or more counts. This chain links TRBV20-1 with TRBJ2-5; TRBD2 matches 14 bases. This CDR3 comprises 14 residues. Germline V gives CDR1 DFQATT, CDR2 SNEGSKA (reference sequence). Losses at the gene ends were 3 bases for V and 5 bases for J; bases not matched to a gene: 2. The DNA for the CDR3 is TGCAGTGCTAGGGGACTAGCGGGAGTTGAGACCCAGTACTTC. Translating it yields CSARGLAGVETQYF.

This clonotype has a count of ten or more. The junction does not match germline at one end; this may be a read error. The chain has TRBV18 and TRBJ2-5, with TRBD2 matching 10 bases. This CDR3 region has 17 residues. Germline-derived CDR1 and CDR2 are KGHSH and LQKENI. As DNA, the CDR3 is TGTGCCAGCTCCCCACGGCCTAGCGGGGGCCTAGAGGAGACCCAGTACTTC. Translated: CASSPRPSGGLEETQYF.

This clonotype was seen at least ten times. The CDR3 is CSVEEGGDEQYF. In nucleotides, the CDR3 is TGCAGCGTTGAAGAGGGAGGGGACGAGCAGTACTTC. V is TRBV29-1 and J is TRBJ2-7; 7 positions match TRBD2. J was trimmed by 5 bases and V by 0 bases; bases with no gene match: 1. Germline V gene sequence: CDR1 SQVTM, CDR2 ANQGSEA. The CDR3 runs 12 residues.

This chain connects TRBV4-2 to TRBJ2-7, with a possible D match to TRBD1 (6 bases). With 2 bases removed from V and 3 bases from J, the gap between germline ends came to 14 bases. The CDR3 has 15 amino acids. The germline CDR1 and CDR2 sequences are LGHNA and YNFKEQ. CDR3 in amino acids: CASSQLTGSGYEQYF. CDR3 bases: TGTGCCAGCAGCCAACTCACAGGGAGTGGCTACGAGCAGTACTTC.

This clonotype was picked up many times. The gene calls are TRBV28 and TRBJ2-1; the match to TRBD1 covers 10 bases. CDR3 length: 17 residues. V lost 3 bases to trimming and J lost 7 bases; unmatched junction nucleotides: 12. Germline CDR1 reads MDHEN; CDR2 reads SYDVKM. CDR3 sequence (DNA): TGTGCCAGCAGTTTGGACCTCGGGACAGGGGAATTTAATGAGCAGTTCTTC. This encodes CASSLDLGTGEFNEQFF.

As DNA, the CDR3 is TGTGCCAGTAGTAGGGACAGTGGGGAGCAGTACTTC. Residues: CASSRDSGEQYF. The gene calls are TRBV19 and TRBJ2-7, with TRBD1 identical over 7 bases. Germline CDR1 and CDR2: LNHDA and SQIVND (reference sequence). This CDR3 has 12 amino acids. V was clipped by 4 bases and J by 7 bases; unmatched bases: 4.